The source of this T cell receptor beta chain is a study of shared clonotypes between healthy human individuals (dated by TCRdb to 2020 to 2022). Background for the entire study: The cohort comprised a couple of women and a few men aged 18 to 49 years. For each donor, three plates each were used for CD4 naive and CD4 memory, two plates were used for CD8 naive, and one plate was used for CD8 memory. To estimate repertoire size and how much clonotypes are shared between individuals, the study performed deep sequencing of blood TCR repertoires from a few healthy adults. Libraries were prepared and TCR repertoires were sequenced by different laboratories using diverse techniques, in order to increase sequencing depth and limit assay-specific biases. Leukapheresis yielded between about 0.8 and 8.9 billion PBMCs per donor. Overall results and qualifications from the work: Pairwise subsampling led to the expectation that sequencing depth would affect the degree of clonotype sharing among donors. When several donors were compared, the shared fraction of clonotypes was roughly 5% for naive CD4, 3.5% to 4% for naive CD8, roughly 2.5% for memory CD4, and roughly 0.43% for memory CD8. Higher generation probabilities were observed for clonotypes shared by all four sorted-subset donors than for non-shared clonotypes. Rarefaction of sorted-subset datasets indicated incomplete sequencing despite the large sequencing depth. The small number of donors limited the genetic and exposure-history diversity represented. Naive subsets generally had larger estimated clonotype richness than memory subsets. Only blood was sampled, and tissue TCR repertoires likely differ from those in blood.

Using the deep immunoSEQ assay, multiplex PCR amplified TCR CDR3 regions from genomic DNA. Extracted genomic DNA from each cell subset was distributed evenly across all wells of several immunoSEQ 96-well plates, and each plate was treated as a replicate. For sorted subsets, each replicate PCR was loaded with around 220 ng genomic DNA, equivalent to 30,000 or so T cell genomes. Purified libraries were quantified with a Qubit 3.0 fluorometer, sized on a Bioanalyzer 2100, and re-quantified with the KAPA Library Quantification kit. Every immunoSEQ 96-well plate was sequenced on a separate single-read 150-cycle Illumina NextSeq 550 flow cell. Regarding the original processing steps: Because only junctional sequences without quality scores were contained in the immunoSEQ output, filtering matching that applied to full-length reads could not be performed. Sequences were annotated with PyIR, a Python wrapper for IgBLAST v1.9, using IMGT germline references to assign V/J genes and CDR3. Any read was removed if the V/J assignment was weak (E-value above 1e-6), the CDR3 was missing, or the read contained stop codons, out-of-frame junctions, or ambiguous translated residues. V3J clonotypes were defined as sequences sharing the same inferred V gene, J gene, and CDR3 amino acid sequence. Percentage overlap between repertoires was computed as shared unique clonotypes divided by the size of the smaller repertoire. Repertoire richness was assessed with RTK rarefaction, the Chao1 estimator, and Recon v2.1 estimates of unobserved clonotypes. For all TCRbeta clonotypes obtained by the gDNA method from a handful of donors, generation probabilities were computed with OLGA. In its TCRdb copy, this immuneACCESS table keeps in-frame sequences only and misses some clones. Where compared with another copy, unresolved V genes explain less than half of these, and the others have no known cause. V, J and clone size are those of that table, while D and trimming were read from the DNA. Recorded for this sample are under 2,000,000 clones; about 95% of them occurred a single time. The leading ten clones occupy roughly 1% of the sample.

V is cut by 0 bases and J by 3 bases, and the space between the germline ends is 15 bases. Including cysteine and phenylalanine, the CDR3 has 16 amino acids. CDR3 DNA is the only sequence kept; it has 48 bases, read in frame from the first base. For CDR1 and CDR2, the germline V gene lists SGHTA and FQGNSA. CD8 naive samples were obtained by positive selection for CCR7 among CD45RO-negative cells, yielding a CD45RA+CCR7+ population from which TemRA cells were excluded. Donors were healthy HIV-negative adults with no recently reported acute infections or vaccinations. Every donor was a Caucasian adult residing in Nashville, Tennessee, USA. After blood collection by leukapheresis, PBMCs were isolated using Ficoll-Histopaque density gradient centrifugation and then cryopreserved in the vapor phase of liquid nitrogen. Purity and quantity of every magnetically sorted T cell population were checked by analytical flow cytometry. From each sorted fraction, genomic DNA was isolated and quantified by UV absorbance on a Nanodrop 2000c.

A note on this clone: The antigen this receptor binds is unknown. No base qualities exist here, and no much larger clone lies one base off it.

Sequenced sample: naive CD8+ T cells sorted from blood. The sample's cell subset or site label is to be understood as: CD45RA+CCR7+. This sequence uses TRBV7-2 and TRBJ2-7; the D call could be TRBD1 or TRBD2, with each sharing 6 bases. The TCR originated in a man younger than 35 in good health. For the CDR3, the sequence is CASSLASQGTYYEQYF. The DNA is TGTGCCAGCAGCTTAGCAAGTCAGGGGACTTACTACGAGCAGTACTTC.